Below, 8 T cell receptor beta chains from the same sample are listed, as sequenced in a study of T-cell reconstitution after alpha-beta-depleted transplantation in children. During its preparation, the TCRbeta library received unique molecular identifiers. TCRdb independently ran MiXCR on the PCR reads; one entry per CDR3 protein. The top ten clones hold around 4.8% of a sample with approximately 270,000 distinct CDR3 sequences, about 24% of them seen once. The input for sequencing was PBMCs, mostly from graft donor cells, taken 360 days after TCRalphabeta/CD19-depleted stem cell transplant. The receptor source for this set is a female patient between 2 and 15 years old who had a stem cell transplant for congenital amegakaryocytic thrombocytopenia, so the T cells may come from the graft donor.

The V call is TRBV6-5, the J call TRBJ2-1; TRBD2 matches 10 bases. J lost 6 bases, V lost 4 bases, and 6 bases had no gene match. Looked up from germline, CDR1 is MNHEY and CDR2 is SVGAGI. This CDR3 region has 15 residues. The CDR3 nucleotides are TGTGCCAGCAGTTCATACGGGACTAGCGTCAATGAGCAGTTCTTC. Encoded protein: CASSSYGTSVNEQFF.

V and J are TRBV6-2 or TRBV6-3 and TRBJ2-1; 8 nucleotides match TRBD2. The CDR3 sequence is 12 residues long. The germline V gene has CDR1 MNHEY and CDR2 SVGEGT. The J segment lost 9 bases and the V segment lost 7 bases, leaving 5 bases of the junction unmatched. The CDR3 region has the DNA TGTGCCAGCAAGACTAGCGCCCCTGAGCAGTTCTTC. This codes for CASKTSAPEQFF.

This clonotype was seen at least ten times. This CDR3 is CASSPNRDNEQYF. The CDR3 DNA follows: TGTGCCAGTAGTCCAAACCGGGACAACGAGCAGTACTTC. The chain carries TRBV18 and TRBJ2-7, with TRBD1 as a possible D gene (6 bases). Trimming pared 9 bases from V and 5 bases from J, leaving 17 bases between. Germline loops: CDR1 KGHSH, CDR2 LQKENI. This CDR3 is built from 13 residues. The full variable domain, rest sourced from reference TRBV18 and TRBJ2-7, is NAGVMQNPRHLVRRRGQEARLRCSPMKGHSHVYWYRQLPEEGLKFMVYLQKENIIDESGMPKERFSAEFPKEGPSILRIQQVVRGDSAAYFCASSPNRDNEQYFGPGTRLTVT.

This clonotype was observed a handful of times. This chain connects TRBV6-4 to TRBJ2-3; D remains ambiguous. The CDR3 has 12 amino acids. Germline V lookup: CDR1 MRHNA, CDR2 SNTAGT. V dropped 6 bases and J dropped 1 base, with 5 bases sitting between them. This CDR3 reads CASRAGTDTQYF. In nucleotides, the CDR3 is TGTGCCAGCAGAGCTGGCACAGATACGCAGTATTTT.

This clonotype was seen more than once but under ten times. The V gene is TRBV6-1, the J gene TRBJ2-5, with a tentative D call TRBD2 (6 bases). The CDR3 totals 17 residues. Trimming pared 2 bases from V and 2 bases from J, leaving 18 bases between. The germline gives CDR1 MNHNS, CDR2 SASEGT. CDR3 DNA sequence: TGTGCCAGCAGTGAACCTGGGTGGGAGGTGTATCAAGAGACCCAGTACTTC. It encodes CASSEPGWEVYQETQYF.

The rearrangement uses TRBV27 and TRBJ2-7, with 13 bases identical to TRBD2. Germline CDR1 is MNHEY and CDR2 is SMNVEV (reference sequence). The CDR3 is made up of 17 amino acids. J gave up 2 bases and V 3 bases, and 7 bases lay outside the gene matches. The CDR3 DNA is TGTGCCAGCAGTTTCCTGACTAGCGGGGGGCCTACCTACGAGCAGTACTTC. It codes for CASSFLTSGGPTYEQYF.

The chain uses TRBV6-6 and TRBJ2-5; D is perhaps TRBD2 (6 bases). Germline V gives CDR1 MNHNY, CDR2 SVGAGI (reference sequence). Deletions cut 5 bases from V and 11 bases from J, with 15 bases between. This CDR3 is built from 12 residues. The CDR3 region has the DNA TGTGCCAGCAGTCTACTTTTGGGGGGTCAGTACTTC. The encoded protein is CASSLLLGGQYF.

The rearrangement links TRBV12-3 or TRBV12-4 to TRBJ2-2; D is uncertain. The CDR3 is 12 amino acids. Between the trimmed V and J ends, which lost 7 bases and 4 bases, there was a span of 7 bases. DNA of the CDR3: TGTGCCAGCACCCGTGGCACCGGGGAGCTGTTTTTT. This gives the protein CASTRGTGELFF.